One sample yielded the 9 T cell receptor beta chains listed below, sequenced in a study of T cells in Graves' hyperthyroidism and ophthalmopathy. The TCR beta CDR3 regions underwent amplification using RNA transcripts as the source. When the TCR CDR3 underwent first-round RT-PCR, the HTBI primer set was used. TCRdb re-called the multiplex PCR reads with MiXCR, one entry per CDR3 protein. Of approximately 710,000 distinct CDR3 sequences in the sample, roughly 17% were seen once. Sequencing was performed on blood. The receptors were sampled from a man aged 50-59 years with Graves' hyperthyroidism.

The sample holds many counts of this clonotype. The chain combines TRBV27 with TRBJ2-7; D perhaps matches TRBD2 (6 bases). CDR1 is MNHEY and CDR2 is SMNVEV in the germline V gene (reference sequence). CDR3 size: 14 residues. Trimming took 3 bases from V and 0 from J, leaving 9 bases between them. The CDR3 bases are TGTGCCAGCAGTTTCGCGGGATCCTCCTACGAGCAGTACTTC. It translates to CASSFAGSSYEQYF.

The table lists this clonotype with many counts. V and J are TRBV11-2 and TRBJ2-1, with 8 bases aligning to TRBD1. This CDR3 is built from 14 residues. J was trimmed by 4 bases and V by 4 bases; bases with no gene match: 3. Germline CDR1 SGHAT, CDR2 FQNNGV. CDR3 DNA sequence: TGTGCCAGCAGCTCCGGACAGGGTTACAATGAGCAGTTCTTC. Its translation: CASSSGQGYNEQFF.

This clonotype was observed at least ten times. The chain recombines TRBV7-2 with TRBJ1-2; D is possibly TRBD1 (6 bases). CDR1 and CDR2 from the germline V gene are SGHTA and FQGNSA. Trimming left V 3 bases short and J 4 bases short, with 18 bases between. The CDR3 consists of 16 residues. CDR3 sequence: CASSLGGGASGYGYTF. The CDR3 bases are TGTGCCAGCAGCTTGGGCGGGGGGGCCTCTGGCTATGGCTACACCTTC.

As regards this clonotype: Possible read error: a much larger clone is one base away. V is TRBV28 and J is TRBJ1-2, with D possibly being TRBD1 (6 bases). CDR1 is MDHEN, CDR2 SYDVKM, per germline. CDR3 length: 16 amino acids. CDR3 residues: CASSFPDRSTNYDYTF. The CDR3 nucleotides are TGTGCCAGCAGTTTCCCAGACAGGTCCACTAACTATGACTACACCTTC.

This clonotype was recorded many times. The V gene is TRBV12-3 or TRBV12-4, the J gene TRBJ1-5; no reliable D call. Trimming removed 6 bases from V and 0 bases from J, with 15 bases in between. The CDR3 extends over 16 amino acids. CDR3 protein: CASSPRGLDSNQPQHF. CDR3 in DNA: TGTGCCAGCAGCCCACGGGGATTGGATAGCAATCAGCCCCAGCATTTT.

Notes on this clonotype: A clone one base away is much larger, so this may be a read error. The genes are TRBV24-1 and TRBJ2-3; unclear D gene. The V gene lost 3 bases and the J gene lost 1 base, with 1 base spanning the gap. The germline CDR1 and CDR2 sequences are KGHDR and SFDVKD. CDR3 length: 12 amino acids. The CDR3 DNA is TGTGCCACCAGTGATGGCACAGATACGCAGTATTTT. Translation gives CATSDGTDTQYF.

This clonotype was counted ten times or more. This rearrangement joins TRBV2 to TRBJ2-6; 10 positions match TRBD1. The CDR3 contains 18 residues. Germline trimming cut 2 bases from V and 0 bases from J; bases unmatched to any gene: 4. The germline V gene encodes CDR1 SNHLY and CDR2 FYNNEI. CDR3 region: CASSESTGGDSGANVLTF. As DNA, the CDR3 is TGTGCCAGCAGTGAATCGACAGGGGGCGACTCTGGGGCCAACGTCCTGACTTTC. The entire variable domain, with the rest obtained from reference TRBV2 and TRBJ2-6, is as follows: EPEVTQTPSHQVTQMGQEVILRCVPISNHLYFYWYRQILGQKVEFLVSFYNNEISEKSEIFDDQFSVERPDGSNFTLKIRSTKLEDSAMYFCASSESTGGDSGANVLTFGAGSRLTVL.

This clonotype was recorded many times. The CDR3 here is CATSLTPTGREQYF. CDR3 in DNA: TGTGCCACCAGCCTAACGCCGACAGGACGCGAGCAGTACTTC. This rearrangement joins TRBV15 to TRBJ2-7; D is possibly TRBD1 (6 bases). V was shortened by 5 bases and J by 6 bases, with 17 bases between the two germline ends. Looked up from germline, CDR1 is LNHNV and CDR2 is YYDKDF (reference sequence). The CDR3 extends over 14 amino acids.

This clonotype was counted at least ten times. The chain combines TRBV27 with TRBJ2-5, with D perhaps TRBD2 (6 bases). From germline, CDR1 is MNHEY and CDR2 SMNVEV (reference sequence). The ends were cut back, 3 bases at V and 3 bases at J, with 8 bases in the middle. The CDR3 is 13 amino acids. The CDR3 DNA is TGTGCCAGCAGTTTGGAGGGAGAAGAGACCCAGTACTTC. Its translation is CASSLEGEETQYF.